This T cell receptor beta chain stems from a study of T cell responses to AZD1222 COVID-19 vaccine. The V end lost 3 bases, the J end lost 5 bases, and 10 bases lay between the germline ends. CDR1 is MNHNS and CDR2 is SASEGT in the germline V gene. The CDR3 totals 13 residues. Analyses pooled second doses at about 4 or about 12 weeks. Profiling relied on immunoSEQ multiplex PCR, and the TCRdb table lists in-frame clones only, not all of them. Among roughly 77,000 clones listed, 92% were seen once. Study-wide results and limits: Variant regions that are unmutated are reportedly the target of nearly half of spike-specific TCRs. Among AZD1222 vaccinees, only 6 or 7 were seropositive at baseline.

This clone is a singleton in its sample. Antigen: not known. The receptor was isolated from an adult who received the AZD1222 COVID-19 vaccine. Sequences were derived from peripheral blood, sampled 28 days after the second AZD1222 dose. The chain couples TRBV6-1 to TRBJ1-2; possible D gene TRBD1, 5 bases. The CDR3 sequence is CASSELGGYGYTF. The CDR3 nucleotides are TGTGCCAGCAGTGAGTTGGGGGGGTATGGCTACACCTTC.